A single sample is the source of the 23 T cell receptor beta chains below, sequenced in a study of early T cells in non-severe SARS-CoV-2 infection. MiXCR, applied by TCRdb to the 5' RACE reads, yields one record per CDR3 protein. The sample carries roughly 35,000 distinct CDR3 sequences, about 7% recorded once. The sample was whole blood. The receptors were sampled from an adult who was a healthcare worker with PCR-confirmed SARS-CoV-2 infection or an uninfected control (not recorded which).

This clonotype is deemed medium-sized. This rearrangement joins TRBV27 to TRBJ2-3, with TRBD2 identical over 12 bases. CDR1 MNHEY and CDR2 SMNVEV come from the germline V gene (reference sequence). This CDR3 is 16 amino acids long. Losses at the gene ends were 5 bases for V and 4 bases for J; bases not matched to a gene: 7. The CDR3 DNA sequence: TGTGCCAGCAGTGCCCGACTAGCGGGAGCCGCAGATACGCAGTATTTT. Protein: CASSARLAGAADTQYF.

This clonotype was observed at least ten times. This chain joins TRBV28 and TRBJ2-1; D possibly matches TRBD1 or TRBD2 (6 bases each). The CDR3 has 12 amino acids. Deletions cut 5 bases from V and 10 bases from J, with 12 bases between. CDR1 MDHEN and CDR2 SYDVKM come from the germline V gene. CDR3 nucleotides: TGTGCCAGCAGTCCGCCCGGGGGCGAGCAGTTCTTC. Protein product: CASSPPGGEQFF.

Remarks on this clonotype: A read error is likely, as this CDR3 ends without the conserved phenylalanine or tryptophan. This CDR3 reads CASSYRGGTGELFL. The CDR3 coding sequence is TGTGCCAGCAGTTACCGTGGCGGCACCGGGGAGCTGTTTCTT. J is TRBJ2-2 and V is TRBV6-5; D is undetermined. Per the germline V gene, CDR1 is MNHEY and CDR2 is SVGAGI. This CDR3 is built from 14 residues. Between the trimmed V and J ends, which lost 2 bases and 4 bases, there was a span of 8 bases.

This clonotype occurred many times. The chain links TRBV19 to TRBJ2-2; 9 bases map to TRBD1. After removal of 4 bases from V and 5 bases from J, the junction contained 5 bases not matched to a gene. Per the germline V gene, CDR1 is LNHDA and CDR2 is SQIVND (reference sequence). The CDR3 totals 15 residues. CDR3 DNA: TGTGCCAGTAGTACAACAGGGGGCGCAACCGGGGAGCTGTTTTTT. Translated: CASSTTGGATGELFF.

For this clonotype: A much larger clone lies a single base off, so this may be a read error. V is TRBV3-1 and J is TRBJ2-7; D may be TRBD2 (5 bases). The CDR3 runs 12 residues. Germline V gene lookup returns CDR1 LGHDT and CDR2 YNNKEL (reference sequence). The CDR3 reads CASRGSNGELYF. The CDR3 DNA reads as TGTGCCAGCAGAGGGAGCAACGGCGAGCTGTACTTC.

The chain carries TRBV2 and TRBJ2-2, with D possibly TRBD1 on 6 matching bases. The CDR3 runs to 15 residues. Germline-derived CDR1 and CDR2 are SNHLY and FYNNEI. Trimming shortened V by 0 bases and J by 5 bases, and 10 bases separated the two germline ends. This chain's CDR3 is CASSEARGQTGELFF. For the CDR3, the DNA is TGTGCCAGCAGTGAAGCGAGAGGACAGACCGGGGAGCTGTTTTTT.

The rearrangement joins TRBV5-1 to TRBJ2-7, with D possibly being TRBD2 (5 bases). This CDR3 contains 13 residues. V gave up 5 bases and J gave up 2 bases, with 11 bases separating them. CDR1 and CDR2 (germline): SGHRS, YFSETQ. CDR3 region: CASRSGITYEQYF. DNA of the CDR3: TGCGCCAGCAGGTCGGGGATAACCTACGAGCAGTACTTC.

Many counts were recorded for this clonotype. The chain uses TRBV15 and TRBJ1-2; no clear D gene. V dropped 0 bases and J dropped 4 bases, with 12 bases sitting between them. This CDR3 region has 15 residues. Germline CDR1 and CDR2: LNHNV and YYDKDF (reference sequence). CDR3 region: CATSRDIVSPYGYTF. In DNA form, the CDR3 reads TGTGCCACCAGCAGAGATATAGTCAGCCCCTATGGCTACACCTTC.

The table lists this clonotype with a few counts. The chain uses TRBV6-1 and TRBJ2-2; TRBD1 matches at 11 bases. From germline, CDR1 is MNHNS and CDR2 SASEGT. There are 15 residues in the CDR3. V dropped 6 bases and J dropped 13; count of bases not matched to a gene: 13. The CDR3 spells CASRIGQGAINMLFF. The CDR3 bases are TGTGCCAGCAGGATAGGACAGGGGGCGATTAACATGCTGTTTTTT.

The V and J genes are TRBV9 and TRBJ2-7; TRBD1 matches at 7 bases. J gave up 4 bases and V 4 bases, and 8 bases lay outside the gene matches. CDR1 and CDR2 (germline): SGDLS, YYNGEE. The CDR3 covers 14 residues. Written as DNA, the CDR3 is TGTGCCAGCAGCCCAGGGACAGAAAGGTACGAGCAGTACTTC. Its translation is CASSPGTERYEQYF.

This clonotype showed up many times. The chain joins TRBV11-2 to TRBJ2-6; D remains ambiguous. CDR1 SGHAT and CDR2 FQNNGV come from the germline V gene. The CDR3 sequence is 15 residues long. V gave up 5 bases and J gave up 1 base, with 9 bases separating them. Written as DNA, the CDR3 is TGTGCCAGCAGCGCGAGGTTTTCTGGGGCCAACGTCCTGACTTTC. It codes for CASSARFSGANVLTF.

This clonotype was seen a few times. V and J are TRBV5-1 and TRBJ2-3; 9 bases agree with TRBD2. Germline V gene lookup returns CDR1 SGHRS and CDR2 YFSETQ. CDR3 length: 17 residues. With 2 bases clipped from V and 4 bases from J, the junction kept 11 bases outside the gene matches. The DNA for the CDR3 is TGCGCCAGCAGCTTTGCCGGGACTAGCAGTTCCCCAGATACGCAGTATTTT. Translating it yields CASSFAGTSSSPDTQYF.

This clonotype came up many times. The CDR3 DNA follows: TGTGCCAGCAGTTTGATAGTGGGTGGAATAGGGGGCGCGCATGGCTACACCTTC. Translated, it gives CASSLIVGGIGGAHGYTF. The chain links TRBV12-3 or TRBV12-4 to TRBJ1-2, with 7 positions matching TRBD1. With 3 bases clipped from V and 6 bases from J, the junction kept 19 bases outside the gene matches. The CDR3 loop spans 18 amino acids.

As for this clonotype: The junction departs from germline at one end; a sequencing error may be responsible. The V call is TRBV7-8, the J call TRBJ1-2; D might be TRBD1 (6 bases). CDR1 is SGHVS, CDR2 FQNEAQ, per germline. The length of the CDR3 is 11 residues. The CDR3 loop reads CASSTGTPPSF. Here the CDR3 DNA reads TGTGCCAGCAGCACCGGGACACCTCCGAGCTTC. The full variable domain, its missing parts supplied by reference TRBV7-8 and TRBJ1-2, is GAGVSQSPRYKVAKRGQDVALRCDPISGHVSLFWYQQALGQGPEFLTYFQNEAQLDKSGLPSDRFFAERPEGSVSTLKIQRTQQEDSAVYLCASSTGTPPSFGSGTRLTVV.

The table lists this clonotype with many counts. The CDR3 region has the DNA TGCAGTGCTAGAGGGGACAGCCTCACTAACTATGGCTACACCTTC. Residues: CSARGDSLTNYGYTF. This rearrangement joins TRBV20-1 to TRBJ1-2; TRBD1 matches at 7 bases. The germline V gene encodes CDR1 DFQATT and CDR2 SNEGSKA (reference sequence). J gave up 0 bases and V 1 base, and 5 bases lay outside the gene matches. CDR3 size: 15 residues.

This clonotype was counted many times. V and J are TRBV20-1 and TRBJ2-1; D unresolved. V lost 0 bases and J 10 bases, leaving 16 bases between the germline ends. CDR3 length: 14 residues. Germline assignment: CDR1 DFQATT and CDR2 SNEGSKA (reference sequence). The CDR3 loop is CSARDVALEREQFF. In DNA form, the CDR3 reads TGCAGTGCTAGAGATGTGGCTTTAGAGAGAGAGCAGTTCTTC.

This chain uses TRBV27 with TRBJ2-7, with no clear D. Trimming took 2 bases from V and 0 from J, leaving 8 bases between them. The germline V gene encodes CDR1 MNHEY and CDR2 SMNVEV (reference sequence). This CDR3 is built from 14 residues. The CDR3 region has the DNA TGTGCCAGCAGTTTACGGTCAGTCTCCTACGAGCAGTACTTC. Translation: CASSLRSVSYEQYF.

As for this clonotype: A much larger clone lies one base from this, so it may be a read error. Here the CDR3 omits its conserved ending phenylalanine or tryptophan, so a read error is the likely source. This chain connects TRBV7-8 to TRBJ2-7; 11 bases match TRBD2. CDR1 SGHVS and CDR2 FQNEAQ come from the germline V gene. The length of the CDR3 is 16 residues. The junction had 12 bases not matched to a gene; V was cut back by 5 bases and J by 6 bases. The CDR3: CASSDDLLAGVVEQYL. As DNA, the CDR3 is TGTGCCAGCAGCGATGATTTACTAGCGGGAGTCGTCGAGCAGTACCTC.

This clonotype came up a few times. V and J are TRBV12-3 or TRBV12-4 and TRBJ2-6; the D is unclear. There are 14 residues in the CDR3. V was trimmed by 7 bases and J by 0 bases, leaving 7 bases between them. CDR3 in DNA: TGTGCCAGCATAATCGGCTCTGGGGCCAACGTCCTGACTTTC. The encoded protein is CASIIGSGANVLTF.

Many counts were recorded for this clonotype. The J gene is TRBJ2-1, the V gene TRBV5-4; 8 bases align to TRBD2. This CDR3 is 14 amino acids long. CDR1 SGHNT and CDR2 YYREEE come from the germline V gene (reference sequence). Trimming at V came to 5 bases and at J to 7 bases, leaving 8 bases not matched to a gene. The CDR3 is CASRSEGLVNEQFF. CDR3 bases: TGTGCCAGCAGGAGTGAGGGACTAGTGAATGAGCAGTTCTTC.

CDR3 coding DNA: TGTGCCAGCAGTTTAGCAGGTCAGGGGGCCAACTCACCCCTCCACTTT. This translates into CASSLAGQGANSPLHF. The rearrangement links TRBV12-3 or TRBV12-4 to TRBJ1-6, with 8 bases lining up with TRBD1. This CDR3 contains 16 residues. With 0 bases clipped from V and 10 bases from J, the junction kept 8 bases outside the gene matches.

This clonotype was recorded many times. The rearrangement uses TRBV24-1 and TRBJ2-3, with TRBD2 matching over 7 bases. V trimming: 5 bases; J trimming: 3 bases; junction bases outside the gene matches: 1. There are 13 residues in the CDR3. The germline gives CDR1 KGHDR, CDR2 SFDVKD. DNA for the CDR3: TGTGCCACCAGTGTGGGAGGGACAGATACGCAGTATTTT. This translates into CATSVGGTDTQYF.

This clonotype was detected only a few times. The CDR3 DNA reads as TGTGCCAGTAGAAACCCGGGACAGGGACTGTCCTATGAGCAGTTCTTC. It codes for CASRNPGQGLSYEQFF. The chain links TRBV19 to TRBJ2-1; 9 bases match TRBD1. Germline V gene sequence: CDR1 LNHDA, CDR2 SQIVND (reference sequence). The CDR3 runs 16 residues. After removal of 6 bases from V and 8 bases from J, the junction contained 14 bases not matched to a gene.